This T cell receptor (beta chain) was profiled in a study of cytomegalovirus exposure and HLA in healthy donors. Study in general: The roughly 130 validation repertoires, a later analysis reported, used the same platform as the approximately 730 repertoires from the first cohort. Points from the study as a whole: The tendency of first-cohort TCR clusters to co-occur in the 100 to 150 validation repertoires emerged from a later analysis. The authors enumerated 150 to 200 TCR beta chains as linked to cytomegalovirus. Specific recognition of CMV antigens was confirmed in vitro for a few chains (all CMV-associated).

The table came from immunoSEQ multiplex PCR; TCRdb's copy has only in-frame clones and leaves some out. The sample lists 150,000 to 200,000 clones, around nine tenths occurring once. The V end was cut by 5 bases, the J end by 1 base, with 15 bases between. Germline CDR1 SGHVS, CDR2 FQNEAQ. The CDR3 has 16 amino acids. On this clone itself: Its antigen is not known.

The rearrangement links TRBV7-8 to TRBJ1-5, with D perhaps TRBD1 (6 bases). The source is a woman younger than 45 in good health and CMV-seronegative. Material: PBMCs. CDR3 loop: CASSPGGGVSNQPQHF. The DNA of the CDR3 is TGTGCCAGCAGCCCCGGAGGGGGGGTGAGCAATCAGCCCCAGCATTTT.